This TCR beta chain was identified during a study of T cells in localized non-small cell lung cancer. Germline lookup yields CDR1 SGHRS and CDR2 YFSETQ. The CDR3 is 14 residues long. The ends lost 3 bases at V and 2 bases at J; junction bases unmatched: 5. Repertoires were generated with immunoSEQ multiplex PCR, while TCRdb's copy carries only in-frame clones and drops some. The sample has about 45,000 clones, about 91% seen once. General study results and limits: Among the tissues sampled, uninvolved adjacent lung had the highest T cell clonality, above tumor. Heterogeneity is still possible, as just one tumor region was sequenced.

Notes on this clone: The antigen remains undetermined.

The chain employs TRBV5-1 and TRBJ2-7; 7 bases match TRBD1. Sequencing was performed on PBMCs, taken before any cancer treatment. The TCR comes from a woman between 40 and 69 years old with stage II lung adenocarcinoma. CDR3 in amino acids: CASSSRQGAYEQYF. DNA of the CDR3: TGCGCCAGCAGCTCTAGACAGGGTGCCTACGAGCAGTACTTC.